This T cell receptor beta chain was found in a study of Ad26.COV2.S vaccination and SARS-CoV-2 variants. This CDR3 comprises 14 residues. Germline V CDR1 and CDR2: SGHRS, YFSETQ. With V trimmed by 6 bases and J by 2 bases, 5 bases remained unmatched. Repertoires were generated with immunoSEQ multiplex PCR, while TCRdb's copy carries only in-frame clones and drops some. Of 330,000 or so clones detected, under 90% appear once; the ten largest clones hold 4.5% to 7%. Sample treatment: some 20 received Ad26.COV2.S at low or high dose, single or two shots; about 5 received placebo; per-sample allocation not given. The study sampled participants on day 63 after the first vaccine or placebo injection.

The chain joins TRBV5-1 to TRBJ2-3; the match to TRBD2 covers 8 bases. The sequence came from a person aged 18-65 years who received the Ad26.COV2.S COVID-19 vaccine or a placebo. The specimen comprised peripheral blood, sampled in a trial of Ad26.COV2.S vaccine versus placebo. CDR3: CASNGAGATDTQYF. CDR3 in DNA: TGCGCCAGCAATGGAGCGGGAGCCACAGATACGCAGTATTTT.